The clone carrying this T cell receptor beta chain was observed a few times. TCR beta chains were sequenced at survey level with immunoSEQ. The assay was immunoSEQ multiplex PCR, and TCRdb's table has in-frame clones only and misses some. The profile shows about 50,000 clones, 80% to 95% of them singletons. CDR3 length: 13 residues. Germline CDR1 reads SGHTA; CDR2 reads FQGTGA. Trimming took off 5 bases at V and 8 bases at J, with 13 bases between the two ends. The sample was PBMCs. The TCR comes from a man in his forties with rheumatoid arthritis. V gene TRBV7-3 combines with J gene TRBJ2-1; D ambiguous. As DNA, the CDR3 is TGTGCCAGCAGCCCGATCATAGGTTATGAGCAGTTCTTC. Its translation: CASSPIIGYEQFF.